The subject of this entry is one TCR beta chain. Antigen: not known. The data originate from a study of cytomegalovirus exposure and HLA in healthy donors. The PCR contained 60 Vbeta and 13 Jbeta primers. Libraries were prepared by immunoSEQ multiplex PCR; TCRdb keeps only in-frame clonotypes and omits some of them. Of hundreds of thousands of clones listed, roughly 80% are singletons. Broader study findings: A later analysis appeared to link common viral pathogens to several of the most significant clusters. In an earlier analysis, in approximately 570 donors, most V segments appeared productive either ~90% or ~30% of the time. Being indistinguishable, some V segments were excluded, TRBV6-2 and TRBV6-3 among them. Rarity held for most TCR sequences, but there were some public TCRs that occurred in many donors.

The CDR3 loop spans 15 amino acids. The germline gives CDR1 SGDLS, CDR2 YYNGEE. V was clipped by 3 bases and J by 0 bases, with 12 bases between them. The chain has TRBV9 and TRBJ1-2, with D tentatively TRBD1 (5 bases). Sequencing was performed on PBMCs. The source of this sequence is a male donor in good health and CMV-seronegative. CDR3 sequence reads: CASSGGDGANYGYTF. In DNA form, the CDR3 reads TGTGCCAGCAGCGGGGGGGACGGGGCTAACTATGGCTACACCTTC.